This entry lists 13 T cell receptor beta chains sequenced from one sample in a study of cytomegalovirus exposure and HLA in healthy donors. It was with 60 Vbeta and 13 Jbeta primers that the PCR ran. Some clones are missing from TCRdb's copy, which holds only in-frame ones; the method was immunoSEQ multiplex PCR. Here the sample spans approximately 100,000 clones, about 75% being singletons. The specimen was PBMCs. These receptor sequences come from a middle-aged woman in good health and CMV-seronegative.

The chain combines TRBV12-5 with TRBJ2-3; 11 bases align to TRBD2. CDR3 length: 18 residues. Looked up from germline, CDR1 is LGHNT and CDR2 is FRNRAP. Trimming removed 0 bases from V and 2 bases from J; junction bases left unmatched: 7. CDR3 protein: CASGLVLLAGEPTDTQYF. The DNA for the CDR3 is TGTGCTAGTGGTTTGGTACTACTAGCGGGGGAACCCACAGATACGCAGTATTTT. The full variable domain, rest sourced from reference TRBV12-5 and TRBJ2-3, is DARVTQTPRHKVTEMGQEVTMRCQPILGHNTVFWYRQTMMQGLELLAYFRNRAPLDDSGMPKDRFSAEMPDATLATLKIQPSEPRDSAVYFCASGLVLLAGEPTDTQYFGPGTRLTVL.

The chain links TRBV6-4 to TRBJ2-1; TRBD1 matches 10 bases. The junction had 9 bases not matched to a gene; V was cut back by 5 bases and J by 8 bases. CDR1 MRHNA and CDR2 SNTAGT come from the germline V gene. The CDR3 is 15 residues long. The CDR3 sequence: CASSPADRGGDEQFF. The CDR3 DNA is TGTGCCAGCAGTCCCGCGGACAGGGGGGGCGATGAGCAGTTCTTC.

CDR3: CASSLTVNTEAFF. CDR3 DNA sequence: TGCGCCAGCAGCTTGACGGTGAACACTGAAGCTTTCTTT. The J gene is TRBJ1-1, the V gene TRBV5-1, with unresolved D. Germline-derived CDR1 and CDR2 are SGHRS and YFSETQ. The CDR3 loop spans 13 amino acids. Trimming removed 1 base from V and 0 bases from J, with 4 bases in between.

This sequence joins TRBV27 and TRBJ1-4, with 8 positions matching TRBD1. V shed 4 bases and J 9 bases; nucleotides not matched to a gene: 7. The CDR3 is 14 amino acids. Germline lookup yields CDR1 MNHEY and CDR2 SMNVEV (reference sequence). The CDR3 DNA is TGTGCCAGCAGTTCCCTTGGACAGGGCCAAAAACTGTTTTTT. Protein: CASSSLGQGQKLFF.

The gene calls are TRBV5-4 and TRBJ2-3; 10 positions match TRBD2. The CDR3 extends over 15 amino acids. Germline CDR1 SGHNT, CDR2 YYREEE (reference sequence). V lost 2 bases, J lost 4 bases, and 4 bases stayed unmatched. The CDR3 DNA is TGTGCCAGCAGCTTAGGAAGCGGGGGGGCAGATACGCAGTATTTT. This translates into CASSLGSGGADTQYF.

The chain links TRBV7-9 to TRBJ1-5; tentative D call: TRBD1 (5 bases). Germline V CDR1 and CDR2: SEHNR, FQNEAQ (reference sequence). With 3 bases removed from V and 2 bases from J, the gap between germline ends came to 8 bases. The length of the CDR3 is 14 residues. CDR3 loop: CASSFEGGNQPQHF. In DNA form, the CDR3 reads TGTGCCAGCAGCTTTGAAGGGGGCAATCAGCCCCAGCATTTT.

This sequence joins TRBV2 and TRBJ1-2, with D possibly being TRBD1 (6 bases). The CDR3 consists of 13 residues. Germline V gene sequence: CDR1 SNHLY, CDR2 FYNNEI. With 7 bases removed from V and 8 bases from J, the gap between germline ends came to 17 bases. This CDR3 is CASKPAGGRGYTF. The DNA of the CDR3 is TGTGCCAGCAAACCCGCGGGGGGGCGAGGCTACACCTTC.

This clone occurred a few times. V and J are TRBV19 and TRBJ2-2; 11 nucleotides agree with TRBD1. Unmatched junction bases numbered 10, after V lost 8 bases and J lost 5 bases. Germline CDR1 and CDR2: LNHDA and SQIVND (reference sequence). This CDR3 is built from 16 residues. The DNA of the CDR3 is TGTGCCAGTCAACGGGGAGGGACAGGGGGTACCGGGGAGCTGTTTTTT. This translates into CASQRGGTGGTGELFF.

The DNA of the CDR3 is TGCGCCAGCAGCGTCCAATCTGGGGCCAACGTCCTGACTTTC. Its protein product is CASSVQSGANVLTF. The chain is built from TRBV5-1 and TRBJ2-6, with D unclear. The V end was cut by 4 bases, the J end by 1 base, with 6 bases between. Germline CDR1 is SGHRS and CDR2 is YFSETQ. This CDR3 contains 14 residues.

V gene TRBV5-1 combines with J gene TRBJ2-1, with 8 bases fitting TRBD1. CDR3 size: 15 residues. V shed 1 base and J 1 base; nucleotides not matched to a gene: 1. CDR1 SGHRS and CDR2 YFSETQ come from the germline V gene. CDR3 sequence reads: CASSLQGASYNEQFF. CDR3 DNA sequence: TGCGCCAGCAGCTTGCAGGGGGCTTCCTACAATGAGCAGTTCTTC. Full variable domain (outside the CDR3, taken from reference TRBV5-1 and TRBJ2-1): KAGVTQTPRYLIKTRGQQVTLSCSPISGHRSVSWYQQTPGQGLQFLFEYFSETQRNKGNFPGRFSGRQFSNSRSEMNVSTLELGDSALYLCASSLQGASYNEQFFGPGTRLTVL.

The V call is TRBV6-5, the J call TRBJ2-3, with D hard to call. V lost 6 bases and J lost 0, with 4 bases in between. Germline assignment: CDR1 MNHEY and CDR2 SVGAGI. The CDR3 loop spans 12 amino acids. CDR3 loop: CASRTSTDTQYF. The DNA for the CDR3 is TGTGCCAGCAGAACTAGCACAGATACGCAGTATTTT.

The chain uses TRBV29-1 and TRBJ2-5; D gene ambiguous. The CDR3 runs to 9 residues. Germline V gene lookup returns CDR1 SQVTM and CDR2 ANQGSEA. V lost 7 bases and J 3 bases, leaving 3 bases between the germline ends. CDR3 bases: TGCAGCGCAAAAGAGACCCAGTACTTC. Amino acids: CSAKETQYF.

The genes are TRBV27 and TRBJ1-1; 9 bases are a match to TRBD1. V lost 6 bases and J lost 4; bases outside the gene matches: 6. CDR3 length: 14 residues. CDR1 MNHEY and CDR2 SMNVEV come from the germline V gene (reference sequence). The CDR3: CASRRQGVGTEAFF. For the CDR3, the DNA is TGTGCCAGCAGAAGACAGGGGGTGGGCACTGAAGCTTTCTTT.